This T cell receptor (beta chain) was obtained from a study of human T cells and chemical hapten exposure. On the study more broadly: DPC 0.01% went on the upper back by patch test, with reading at 6 days. The study's findings and limits: Compared with pre-sensitization or healthy control sets, expanded TCRs clustered more.

The CDR3 contains 16 residues. V dropped 4 bases and J dropped 5; count of bases not matched to a gene: 7. CDR1 is LGHDT, CDR2 YNNKEL, per germline (reference sequence). Details on this clonotype: Its antigen is not known.

The study's library attached unique molecular identifiers to single cDNA molecules. TCRdb fed the RACE reads into MiXCR, producing one record per CDR3 protein. The data contain 75,000 to 100,000 distinct CDR3 sequences, roughly an eighth of them singletons. This sample's time point: patch test 1, 2 weeks after DPC sensitization. Treatment described: therapeutic diphenylcyclopropenone sensitization with weekly scalp DPC. Blood, whole and unfractionated, served as the source for total RNA extraction. The rearrangement uses TRBV3-1 and TRBJ2-5; 13 positions match TRBD2. The sequence was obtained from a middle-aged woman with alopecia areata. Some clones in this sample may be carry-over from other donors' samples. Sequenced here: whole blood, sampled in connection with sensitization to the hapten diphenylcyclopropenone (DPC). The chain's CDR3 is CASSLLAGGPEETQYF. CDR3 DNA sequence: TGTGCCAGCAGCCTACTAGCGGGAGGGCCGGAGGAGACCCAGTACTTC.